This TCR beta chain was retrieved from a study of OX40 agonist ivuxolimab in advanced cancers. Describing the broader study: Ivuxolimab, which targeted the costimulatory receptor OX40 (CD134), was an agonistic, fully human IgG2 monoclonal antibody. Among the roughly 52 dose-escalation patients, about 19 had hepatocellular carcinoma, roughly 15 melanoma, 9 renal cell carcinoma and 9 head and neck cancer. The paper covers the monotherapy dose-escalation part of the phase I ivuxolimab trial, which included N of about 50 patients. Partial responses were achieved by three dose-escalation patients, of whom one had hepatocellular carcinoma and two had cutaneous melanoma. Intravenous ivuxolimab was administered to patients every 2 weeks at six dose levels: 0.01, 0.1, 0.3, 1.5, 3 and 10 mg/kg. Prior anti-PD-1, anti-PD-L1 or anti-CTLA-4 therapy was permitted, and 40% of dose-escalation patients had received checkpoint inhibitors. In the dose-escalation cohort, roughly 80% of patients were male, and the mean age was approximately 64 years, with a range of about 20 to 90. Peripheral TCRbeta sequencing aimed to test whether ivuxolimab altered TCR sequence diversity and caused clonal T-cell expansion. Overall results and qualifications from the work: Low levels of normalized T-cell clonal expansion were also seen in some nonresponding patients. Antigen specificity was not determined for the clonally expanded peripheral T cells. At doses of 0.1 to 3.0 mg/kg, clonal expansion of both CD4+ and CD8+ T cells in blood was seen between baseline and week 6. In the 0.1-3.0 mg/kg groups, partial responders had among the lowest normalized peripheral clonal expansion, particularly in CD8+ T cells. After ivuxolimab, expanded clones were on average more numerous among CD8+ T cells than among CD4+ T cells.

Trimmed from V: 6 bases; trimmed from J: 5 bases; junction bases lacking a gene match: 10. In the germline V gene, CDR1 corresponds to MNHEY and CDR2 to SVGAGI. The CDR3, cysteine through phenylalanine, is 15 amino acids long. The sequence is cut down to CDR3 DNA, 45 bases in frame from base 1. Turning to this clone: No antigen is known for it. Base qualities were left out, and no much larger clone turns up one base away.

Patients with a history of autoimmune disease or receiving systemic immunosuppression were excluded from the trial. Peripheral blood for TCR sequencing was drawn from every dose cohort at baseline, at cycle 4 day 1 and at cycle 7 day 1. Samples were obtained from an open-label, multicenter, first-in-human phase I dose-escalation trial of ivuxolimab. Adults with locally advanced or metastatic melanoma, renal cell, hepatocellular, or head and neck squamous cell carcinoma were enrolled in the trial. Before TCR sequencing, CD4+ T cells and CD8+ T cells were sorted from peripheral blood as separate populations. To sequence the TCRbeta CDR3 region, genomic DNA was isolated from the sorted cells. The immunoSEQ Assay was used for sequencing of TCRbeta CDR3 regions. TCRdb retrieved this table from immuneACCESS and kept in-frame rearrangements only. Not all clones are present; in checked studies, unresolved V genes account for under half, and no reason is known for the remainder. The sample contains roughly 73,000 clones, more than 80% of them found a single time. The ten most abundant clones make up about 1.1% of the sample.

The TCR comes from an adult with an advanced solid tumor such as melanoma, head and neck, liver or kidney cancer. This specimen was CD4+ or CD8+ T cells sorted from blood, taken in a trial of the OX40 agonist ivuxolimab. The chain is made from TRBV6-5 and TRBJ1-5, with 7 middle bases fitting TRBD1. This receptor carries the CDR3 CASSKTGQYYQPQHF. The DNA reads TGTGCCAGCAGCAAGACAGGGCAATACTATCAGCCCCAGCATTTT.